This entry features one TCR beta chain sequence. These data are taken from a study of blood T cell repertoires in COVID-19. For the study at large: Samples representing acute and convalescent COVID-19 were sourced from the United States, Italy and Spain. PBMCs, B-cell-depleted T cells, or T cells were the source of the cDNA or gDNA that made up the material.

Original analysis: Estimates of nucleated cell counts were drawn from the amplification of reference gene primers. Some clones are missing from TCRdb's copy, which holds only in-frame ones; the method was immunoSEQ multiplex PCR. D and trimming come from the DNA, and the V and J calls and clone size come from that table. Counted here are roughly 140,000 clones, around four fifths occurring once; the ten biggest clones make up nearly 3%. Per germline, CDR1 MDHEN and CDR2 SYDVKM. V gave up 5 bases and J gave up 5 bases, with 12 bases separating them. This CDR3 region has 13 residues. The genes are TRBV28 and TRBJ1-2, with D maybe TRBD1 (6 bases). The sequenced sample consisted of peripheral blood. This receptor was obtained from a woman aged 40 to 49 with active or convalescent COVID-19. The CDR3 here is CASSPGQLYGYTF. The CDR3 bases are TGTGCCAGCAGTCCTGGACAGCTTTATGGCTACACCTTC.